This TCR beta chain was captured in a study of shared clonotypes between healthy human individuals. Study findings and constraints: Investigators expected sequencing depth to affect clonotype sharing among donors. With a handful of donors compared, about 5% of naive CD4 clonotypes were shared. Unshared clonotypes carried lower generation probabilities than those common to all four donors.

Method: immunoSEQ multiplex PCR; TCRdb's copy keeps in-frame clones and lacks some. The sample holds hundreds of thousands of clones, around four fifths seen once. Caucasian adults residing in Nashville, Tennessee made up all the donors. As to this clone: Its antigen remains unidentified.

Trimming left V 1 base short and J 2 bases short, with 18 bases between. The CDR3 runs 19 residues. Looked up from germline, CDR1 is SGHVS and CDR2 is FQNEAQ. This TCR was sampled from a woman between 25 and 40 years old in good health. Material: memory CD4+ T cells sorted from blood. Subset noted: CD45RA-negative fraction. The V call is TRBV7-8, the J call TRBJ2-6, with a weak D call TRBD1 (5 bases). The CDR3 loop is CASSLDRPGRAAGANVLTF. CDR3 in DNA: TGTGCCAGCAGCTTAGATCGTCCAGGCAGGGCCGCTGGGGCCAACGTCCTGACTTTC.